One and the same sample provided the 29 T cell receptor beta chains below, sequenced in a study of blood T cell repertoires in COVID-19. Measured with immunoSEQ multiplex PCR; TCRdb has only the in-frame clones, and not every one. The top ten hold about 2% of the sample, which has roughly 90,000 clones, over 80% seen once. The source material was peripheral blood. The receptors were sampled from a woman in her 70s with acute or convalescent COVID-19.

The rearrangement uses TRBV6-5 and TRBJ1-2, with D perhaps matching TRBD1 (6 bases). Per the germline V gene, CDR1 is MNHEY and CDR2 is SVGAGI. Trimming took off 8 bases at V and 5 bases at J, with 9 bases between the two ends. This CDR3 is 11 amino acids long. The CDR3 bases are TGTGCCAGCGAAGGGGGATATGGCTACACCTTC. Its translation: CASEGGYGYTF.

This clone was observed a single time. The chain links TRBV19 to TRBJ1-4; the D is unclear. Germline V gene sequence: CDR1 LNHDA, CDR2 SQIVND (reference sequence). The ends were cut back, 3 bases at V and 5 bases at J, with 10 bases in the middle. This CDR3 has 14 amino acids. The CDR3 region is CASSMRSENEKLFF. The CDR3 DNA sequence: TGTGCCAGTAGTATGAGGTCAGAAAATGAAAAACTGTTTTTT. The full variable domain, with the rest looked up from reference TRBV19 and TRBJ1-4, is DGGITQSPKYLFRKEGQNVTLSCEQNLNHDAMYWYRQDPGQGLRLIYYSQIVNDFQKGDIAEGYSVSREKKESFPLTVTSAQKNPTAFYLCASSMRSENEKLFFGSGTQLSVL.

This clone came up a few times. The CDR3 reads CASRDGGRGSPLHF. CDR3 nucleotides: TGTGCCAGCAGAGACGGGGGGAGGGGTTCACCCCTCCACTTT. The chain couples TRBV6-4 to TRBJ1-6; the D gene is possibly TRBD1 (5 bases). Trimming removed 6 bases at V and 9 bases at J, with 15 bases between. From germline, CDR1 is MRHNA and CDR2 SNTAGT. This CDR3 has 14 amino acids.

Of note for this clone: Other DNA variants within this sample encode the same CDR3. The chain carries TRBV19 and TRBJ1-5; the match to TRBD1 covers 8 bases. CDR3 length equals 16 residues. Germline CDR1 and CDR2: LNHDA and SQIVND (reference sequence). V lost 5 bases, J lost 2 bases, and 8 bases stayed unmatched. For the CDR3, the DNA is TGTGCCAGTAGTCCGGGCCAGGGGGCAGGCAATCAGCCCCAGCATTTT. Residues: CASSPGQGAGNQPQHF.

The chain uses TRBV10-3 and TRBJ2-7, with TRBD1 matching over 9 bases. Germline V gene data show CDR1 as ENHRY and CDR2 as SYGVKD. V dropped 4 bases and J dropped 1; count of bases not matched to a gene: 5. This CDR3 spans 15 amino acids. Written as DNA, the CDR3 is TGTGCCATCAGTGGGGGACAGGGTTTGTCCTACGAGCAGTACTTC. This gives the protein CAISGGQGLSYEQYF.

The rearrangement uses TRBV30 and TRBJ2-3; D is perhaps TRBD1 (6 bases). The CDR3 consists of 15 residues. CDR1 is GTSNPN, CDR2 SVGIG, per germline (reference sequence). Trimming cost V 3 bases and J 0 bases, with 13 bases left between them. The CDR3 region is CAWSAEDSSTDTQYF. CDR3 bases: TGTGCCTGGAGCGCAGAGGACAGTAGCACAGATACGCAGTATTTT.

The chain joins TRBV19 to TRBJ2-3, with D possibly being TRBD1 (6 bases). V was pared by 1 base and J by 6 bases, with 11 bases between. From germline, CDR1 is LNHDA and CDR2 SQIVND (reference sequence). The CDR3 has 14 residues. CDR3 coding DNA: TGTGCCAGTAGTATAGGGGGGCTCTTGGATACGCAGTATTTT. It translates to CASSIGGLLDTQYF.

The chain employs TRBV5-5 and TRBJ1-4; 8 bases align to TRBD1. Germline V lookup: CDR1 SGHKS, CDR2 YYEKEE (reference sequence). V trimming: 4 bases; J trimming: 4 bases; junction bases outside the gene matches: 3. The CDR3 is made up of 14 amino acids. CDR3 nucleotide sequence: TGTGCCAGCAGCCTCGGACAGGGTAATGAAAAACTGTTTTTT. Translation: CASSLGQGNEKLFF.

The DNA for the CDR3 is TGTGCCAGCAGCTCCGCGGGACTAGACGCTGATGAGCAGTTCTTC. This codes for CASSSAGLDADEQFF. The chain joins TRBV7-3 to TRBJ2-1; 8 nucleotides line up with TRBD2. This CDR3 is built from 15 residues. Germline V gene data show CDR1 as SGHTA and CDR2 as FQGTGA. Trimming removed 4 bases from V and 8 bases from J; junction bases left unmatched: 10.

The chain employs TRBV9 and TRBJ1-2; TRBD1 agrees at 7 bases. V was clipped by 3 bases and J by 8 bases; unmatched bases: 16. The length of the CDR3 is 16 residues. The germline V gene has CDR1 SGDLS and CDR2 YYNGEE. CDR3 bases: TGTGCCAGCAGCGCGACCGGGACAGCCGCCTTCGGGGGCTACACCTTC. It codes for CASSATGTAAFGGYTF.

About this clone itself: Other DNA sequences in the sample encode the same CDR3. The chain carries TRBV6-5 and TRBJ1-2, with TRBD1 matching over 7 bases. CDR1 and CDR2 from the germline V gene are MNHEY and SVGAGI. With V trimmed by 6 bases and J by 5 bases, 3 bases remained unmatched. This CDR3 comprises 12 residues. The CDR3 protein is CASRPTGYGYTF. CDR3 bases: TGTGCCAGCAGGCCGACAGGGTATGGCTACACCTTC.

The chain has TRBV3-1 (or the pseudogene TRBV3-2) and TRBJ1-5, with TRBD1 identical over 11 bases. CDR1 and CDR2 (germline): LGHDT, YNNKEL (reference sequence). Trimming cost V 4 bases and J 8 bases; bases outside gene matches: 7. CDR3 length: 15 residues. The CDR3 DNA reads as TGTGCCAGCAGCCTCCGGACAGGGGGCGCGGAGCCCCAGCATTTT. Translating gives CASSLRTGGAEPQHF.

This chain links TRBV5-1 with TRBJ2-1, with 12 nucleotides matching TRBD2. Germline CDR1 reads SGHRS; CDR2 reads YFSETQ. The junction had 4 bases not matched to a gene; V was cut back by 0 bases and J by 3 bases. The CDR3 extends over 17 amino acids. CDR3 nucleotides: TGCGCCAGCAGCTTGGGATCGACTAGCGGGGGCTACAATGAGCAGTTCTTC. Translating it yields CASSLGSTSGGYNEQFF.

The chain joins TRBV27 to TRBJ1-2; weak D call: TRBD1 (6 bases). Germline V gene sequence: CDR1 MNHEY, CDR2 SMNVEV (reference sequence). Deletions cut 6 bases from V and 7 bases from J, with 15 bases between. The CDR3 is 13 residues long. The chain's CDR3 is CASSLGGALGYTF. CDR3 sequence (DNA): TGTGCCAGCAGCCTAGGGGGGGCTCTTGGCTACACCTTC.

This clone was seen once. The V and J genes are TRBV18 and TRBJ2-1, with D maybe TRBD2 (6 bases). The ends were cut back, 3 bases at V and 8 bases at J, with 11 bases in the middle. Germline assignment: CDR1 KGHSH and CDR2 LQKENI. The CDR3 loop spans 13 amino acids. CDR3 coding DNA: TGTGCCAGCTCACCGGGGGGTCCGGATGAGCAGTTCTTC. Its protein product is CASSPGGPDEQFF. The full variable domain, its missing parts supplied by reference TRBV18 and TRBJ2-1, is NAGVMQNPRHLVRRRGQEARLRCSPMKGHSHVYWYRQLPEEGLKFMVYLQKENIIDESGMPKERFSAEFPKEGPSILRIQQVVRGDSAAYFCASSPGGPDEQFFGPGTRLTVL.

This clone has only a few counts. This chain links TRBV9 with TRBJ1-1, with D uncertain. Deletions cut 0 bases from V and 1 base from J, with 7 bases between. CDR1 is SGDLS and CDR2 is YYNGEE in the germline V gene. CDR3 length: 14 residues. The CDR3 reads CASSVDIRNTEAFF. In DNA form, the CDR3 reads TGTGCCAGCAGCGTAGATATCCGGAACACTGAAGCTTTCTTT.

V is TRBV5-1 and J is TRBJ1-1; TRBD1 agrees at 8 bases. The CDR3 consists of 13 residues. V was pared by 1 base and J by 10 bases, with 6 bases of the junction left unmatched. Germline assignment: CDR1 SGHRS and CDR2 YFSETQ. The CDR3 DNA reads TGCGCCAGCAGCTTGTATTCAGGGGGCCGAGCTTTCTTT. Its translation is CASSLYSGGRAFF.

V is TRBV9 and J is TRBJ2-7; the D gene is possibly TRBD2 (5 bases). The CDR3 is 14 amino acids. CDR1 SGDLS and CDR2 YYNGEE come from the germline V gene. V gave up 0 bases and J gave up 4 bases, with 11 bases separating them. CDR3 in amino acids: CASSVDEGRYEQYF. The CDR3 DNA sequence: TGTGCCAGCAGCGTAGACGAGGGCCGGTACGAGCAGTACTTC.

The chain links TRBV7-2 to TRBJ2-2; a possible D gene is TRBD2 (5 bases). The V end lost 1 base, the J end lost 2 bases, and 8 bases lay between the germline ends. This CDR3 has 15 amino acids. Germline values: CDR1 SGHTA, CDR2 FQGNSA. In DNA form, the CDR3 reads TGTGCCAGCAGCTTAGGGACTTACAACACCGGGGAGCTGTTTTTT. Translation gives CASSLGTYNTGELFF. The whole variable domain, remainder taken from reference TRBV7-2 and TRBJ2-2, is GAGVSQSPSNKVTEKGKDVELRCDPISGHTALYWYRQSLGQGLEFLIYFQGNSAPDKSGLPSDRFSAERTGGSVSTLTIQRTQQEDSAVYLCASSLGTYNTGELFFGEGSRLTVL.

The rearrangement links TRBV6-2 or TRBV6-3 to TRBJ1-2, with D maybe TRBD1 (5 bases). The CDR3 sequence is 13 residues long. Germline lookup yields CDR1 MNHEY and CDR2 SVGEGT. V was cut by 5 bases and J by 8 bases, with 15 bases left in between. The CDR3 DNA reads TGTGCCAGCAGTACCCCACAGGTAGACGGCTACACCTTC. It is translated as CASSTPQVDGYTF.

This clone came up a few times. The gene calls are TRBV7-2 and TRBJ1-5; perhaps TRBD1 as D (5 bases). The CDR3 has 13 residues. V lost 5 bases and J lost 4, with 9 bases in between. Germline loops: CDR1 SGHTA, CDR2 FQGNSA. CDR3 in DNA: TGTGCCAGCAGCACCCGGGGGAATCAGCCCCAGCATTTT. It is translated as CASSTRGNQPQHF.

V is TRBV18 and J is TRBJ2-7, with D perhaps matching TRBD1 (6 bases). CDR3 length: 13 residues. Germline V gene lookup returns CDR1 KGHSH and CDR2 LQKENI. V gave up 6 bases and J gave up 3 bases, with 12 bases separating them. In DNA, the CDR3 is TGTGCCAGCTCGCCGGGACACAACTACGAGCAGTACTTC. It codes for CASSPGHNYEQYF.

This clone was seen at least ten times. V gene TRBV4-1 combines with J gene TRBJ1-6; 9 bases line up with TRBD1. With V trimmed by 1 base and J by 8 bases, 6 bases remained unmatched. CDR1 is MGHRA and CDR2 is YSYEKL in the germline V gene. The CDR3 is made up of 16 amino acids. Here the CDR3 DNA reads TGCGCCAGCAGCCAAGGCTTCCGGGACAGGGATTCACCCCTCCACTTT. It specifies CASSQGFRDRDSPLHF.

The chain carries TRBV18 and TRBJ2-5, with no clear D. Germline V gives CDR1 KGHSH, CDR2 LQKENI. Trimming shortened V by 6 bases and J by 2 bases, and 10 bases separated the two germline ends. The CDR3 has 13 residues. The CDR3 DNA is TGTGCCAGCTCGCAGGCATGGCAAGAGACCCAGTACTTC. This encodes CASSQAWQETQYF.

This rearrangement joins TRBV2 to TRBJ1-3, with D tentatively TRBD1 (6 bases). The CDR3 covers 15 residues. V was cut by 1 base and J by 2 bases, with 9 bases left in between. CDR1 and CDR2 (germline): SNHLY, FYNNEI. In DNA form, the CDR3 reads TGTGCCAGCAGTGAAGACAGGGACCCTGGAAACACCATATATTTT. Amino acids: CASSEDRDPGNTIYF.

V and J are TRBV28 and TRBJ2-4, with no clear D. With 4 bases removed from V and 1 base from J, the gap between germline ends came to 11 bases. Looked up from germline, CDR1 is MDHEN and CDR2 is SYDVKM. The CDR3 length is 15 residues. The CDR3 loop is CASSSPGLAKNIQYF. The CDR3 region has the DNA TGTGCCAGCAGTTCGCCGGGTTTGGCCAAAAACATTCAGTACTTC.

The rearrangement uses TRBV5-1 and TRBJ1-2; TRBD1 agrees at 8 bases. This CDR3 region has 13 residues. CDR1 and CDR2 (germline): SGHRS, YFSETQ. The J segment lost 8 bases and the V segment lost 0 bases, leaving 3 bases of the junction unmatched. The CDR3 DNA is TGCGCCAGCAGCTTGGCAGGGGACAGGGGCTACACCTTC. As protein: CASSLAGDRGYTF.

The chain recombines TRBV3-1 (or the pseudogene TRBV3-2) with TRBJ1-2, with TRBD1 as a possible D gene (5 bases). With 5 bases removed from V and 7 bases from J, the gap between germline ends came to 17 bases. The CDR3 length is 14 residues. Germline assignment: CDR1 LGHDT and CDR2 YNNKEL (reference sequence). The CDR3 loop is CASSKREGNAGYTF. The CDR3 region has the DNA TGTGCCAGCAGCAAAAGGGAGGGGAACGCTGGCTACACCTTC.

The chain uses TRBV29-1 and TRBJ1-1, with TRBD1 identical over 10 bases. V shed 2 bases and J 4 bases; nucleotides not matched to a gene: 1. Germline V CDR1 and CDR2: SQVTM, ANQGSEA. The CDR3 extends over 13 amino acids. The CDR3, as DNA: TGCAGCGTTGAAAGGACAGGGGGCACTGAAGCTTTCTTT. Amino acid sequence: CSVERTGGTEAFF.